This T cell receptor beta chain was identified in a study of shared clonotypes between healthy human individuals. Findings and caveats of the study: Collection of samples was limited to blood; tissue repertoires likely differ. Sequencing depth was predicted to influence how clonotypes are shared among donors.

The CDR3 sequence is 16 residues long. The ends lost 5 bases at V and 4 bases at J; junction bases unmatched: 11. Germline V gene lookup returns CDR1 MDHEN and CDR2 SYDVKM. Every donor, a Caucasian adult, lived in Nashville, Tennessee. Over several immunoSEQ plates, each subset's genomic DNA was distributed in even portions. This table comes from immunoSEQ multiplex PCR, and its TCRdb copy is limited to in-frame clones, with some not included. The sample yields about 490,000 clones, 76% seen once. Concerning this clone: Its antigen is as yet unknown.

Material for sequencing was PBMCs. This receptor was obtained from a woman between 40 and 50 years old in good health. Some clones in this sample may be carry-over from other donors' samples. The rearrangement joins TRBV28 to TRBJ2-1; 7 bases map to TRBD2. Here the CDR3 reads CASSTPGLAVYNEQFF. DNA for the CDR3: TGTGCCAGCAGTACCCCAGGGCTAGCGGTATACAATGAGCAGTTCTTC.